This T cell receptor beta chain is drawn from a study of shared clonotypes between healthy human individuals. Positive CCR7 selection of CD45RO-negative cells yielded the naive CD8 cells, and terminally differentiated effector memory CD45RA+ cells were excluded. Within Nashville, Tennessee resided all donors, each a Caucasian adult. The assay was immunoSEQ multiplex PCR, and TCRdb's table has in-frame clones only and misses some. Found here are approximately 2,000,000 clones, roughly 95% of them singletons; the top ten hold less than 2%. Trimming removed 8 bases from V and 1 base from J, with 11 bases in between. This CDR3 comprises 13 residues. Germline V gene data show CDR1 as MNHEY and CDR2 as SMNVEV (reference sequence). To note about this clone: The identical CDR3 is also encoded by other nucleotide sequences in the sample.

The rearrangement joins TRBV27 to TRBJ1-2; D is possibly TRBD1 (5 bases). What was sequenced was naive CD8+ T cells from PBMCs. This TCR derives from a young man in good health. Some clones in this sample may be carry-over from other donors' samples. In DNA, the CDR3 is TGTGCCAGCTCGCCAGGGATTAACTATGGCTACACCTTC. Translation gives CASSPGINYGYTF.